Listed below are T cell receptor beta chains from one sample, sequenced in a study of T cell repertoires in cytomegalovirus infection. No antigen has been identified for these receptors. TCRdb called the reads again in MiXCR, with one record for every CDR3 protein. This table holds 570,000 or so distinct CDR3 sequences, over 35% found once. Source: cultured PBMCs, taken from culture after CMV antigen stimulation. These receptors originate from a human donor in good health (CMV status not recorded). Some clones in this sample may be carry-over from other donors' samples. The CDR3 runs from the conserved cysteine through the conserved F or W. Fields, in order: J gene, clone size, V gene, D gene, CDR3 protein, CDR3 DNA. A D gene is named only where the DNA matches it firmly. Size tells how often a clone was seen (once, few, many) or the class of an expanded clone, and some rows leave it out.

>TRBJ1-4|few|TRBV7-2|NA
CASSPYTDNEKLFF
TGTGCCAGCAGCCCATATACCGATAATGAAAAACTGTTTTTT
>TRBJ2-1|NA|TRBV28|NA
CASSSSGFPYNEQFF
TGTGCCAGCAGTTCATCAGGGTTTCCGTACAATGAGCAGTTCTTC
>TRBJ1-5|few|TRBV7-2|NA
CASSLIVGQPQHF
TGTGCCAGCAGCTTAATTGTAGGCCAGCCCCAGCATTTT
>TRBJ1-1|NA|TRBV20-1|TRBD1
CSARTGWITEAFF
TGCAGTGCTCGGACAGGGTGGATCACTGAAGCTTTCTTT
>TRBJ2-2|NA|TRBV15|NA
CATSRMGTDPGELFF
TGTGCCACCAGCAGGATGGGGACGGATCCCGGGGAGCTGTTTTTT
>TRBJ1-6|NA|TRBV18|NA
CASSPTDSRDNSPLHF
TGTGCCAGCTCACCGACCGACAGTCGCGATAATTCACCCCTCCACTTT
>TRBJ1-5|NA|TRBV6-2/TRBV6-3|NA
CASRHIRDQPQHF
TGTGCCAGCAGGCACATCAGGGATCAGCCCCAGCATTTT
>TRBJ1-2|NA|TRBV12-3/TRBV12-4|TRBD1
CASSSGTGPSGPYGYTF
TGTGCCAGCAGTTCCGGGACAGGGCCATCGGGGCCATATGGCTACACCTTC
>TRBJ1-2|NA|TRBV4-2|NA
CASSLRGAGYTF
TGTGCCAGCAGCCTACGGGGTGCAGGCTACACCTTC
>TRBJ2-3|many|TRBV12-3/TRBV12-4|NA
CASSPSGDTQYF
TGTGCCAGCAGCCCATCCGGAGATACGCAGTATTTT
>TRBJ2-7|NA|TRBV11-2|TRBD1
CASSFQTGGYEQYF
TGTGCCAGCAGCTTCCAGACAGGGGGATACGAGCAGTACTTC
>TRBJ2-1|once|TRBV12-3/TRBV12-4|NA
CASSPVGIEQFF
TGTGCCAGCAGCCCCGTAGGTATTGAGCAGTTCTTC
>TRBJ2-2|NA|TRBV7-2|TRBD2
CASALGGGALSTGELFF
TGTGCCAGCGCTCTGGGCGGGGGGGCCCTGAGTACCGGGGAGCTGTTTTTT
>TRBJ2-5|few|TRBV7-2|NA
CASRMGRNQETQYF
TGTGCCAGCCGAATGGGGCGGAACCAAGAGACCCAGTACTTC
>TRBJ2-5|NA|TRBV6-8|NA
CASSSDLRKETQYF
TGTGCCAGCAGTTCGGACCTCAGGAAGGAGACCCAGTACTTC
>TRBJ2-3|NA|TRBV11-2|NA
CASSWGYTDTQYF
TGTGCCAGCAGCTGGGGGTACACAGATACGCAGTATTTT
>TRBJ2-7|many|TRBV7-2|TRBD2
CASSFLGLAGVGSSYEQYF
TGTGCCAGCAGCTTCCTGGGACTAGCGGGAGTGGGTTCCTCCTACGAGCAGTACTTC
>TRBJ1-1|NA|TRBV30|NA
CAWNQRVNTEAFF
TGTGCCTGGAATCAAAGGGTGAACACTGAAGCTTTCTTT
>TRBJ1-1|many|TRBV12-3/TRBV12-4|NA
CASSLFQNTEAFF
TGTGCCAGCAGCCTTTTTCAGAACACTGAAGCTTTCTTT
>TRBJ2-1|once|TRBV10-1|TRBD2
CASSETSGDPPGQFF
TGCGCCAGCAGTGAGACTAGCGGGGATCCCCCCGGGCAGTTCTTC
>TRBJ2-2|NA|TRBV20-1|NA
CSAGYPPNTGELFF
TGCAGTGCTGGATACCCTCCGAACACCGGGGAGCTGTTTTTT
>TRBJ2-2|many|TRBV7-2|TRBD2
CATAGGGDTGELFF
TGTGCCACAGCCGGCGGGGGGGACACCGGGGAGCTGTTTTTT
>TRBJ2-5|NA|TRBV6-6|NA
CATGTLPEETQYF
TGTGCCACCGGGACCCTCCCGGAGGAGACCCAGTACTTC
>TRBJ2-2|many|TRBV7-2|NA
CASSGGHSTGELFF
TGTGCCAGCAGCGGGGGACACTCCACCGGGGAGCTGTTTTTT
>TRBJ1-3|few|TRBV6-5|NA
CASRSDRDSGNTIYF
TGTGCCAGCAGATCCGATAGGGACTCTGGAAACACCATATATTTT
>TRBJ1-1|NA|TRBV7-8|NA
CASSSLTGRADTEAFF
TGTGCCAGCAGCTCACTGACAGGCCGGGCGGACACTGAAGCTTTCTTT
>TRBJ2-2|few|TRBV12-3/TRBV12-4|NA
CASSPDAGELFF
TGTGCCAGCAGCCCTGATGCCGGGGAGCTGTTTTTT
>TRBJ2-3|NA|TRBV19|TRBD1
CASSGGRTGRSTDTQYF
TGTGCCAGTAGTGGGGGCAGGACAGGAAGAAGCACAGATACGCAGTATTTT
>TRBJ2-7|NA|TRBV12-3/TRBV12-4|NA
CASSLGPAHEQYF
TGTGCCAGCAGTTTAGGGCCGGCCCACGAGCAGTACTTC
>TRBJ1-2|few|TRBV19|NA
CARTRDVDGYTF
TGTGCCAGGACCCGGGACGTGGATGGCTACACCTTC
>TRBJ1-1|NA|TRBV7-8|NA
CASSPLRGLNTEAFF
TGTGCCAGCAGCCCACTCAGGGGACTGAACACTGAAGCTTTCTTT
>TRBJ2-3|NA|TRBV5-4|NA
CASSLQGDATDTQYF
TGTGCCAGCAGCTTGCAAGGGGATGCAACAGATACGCAGTATTTT
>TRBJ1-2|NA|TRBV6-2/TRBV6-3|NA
CASGEYGYTF
TGTGCCAGCGGAGAGTATGGCTACACCTTC
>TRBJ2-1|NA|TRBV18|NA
CASSPELYNEQFF
TGTGCCAGCTCACCAGAGCTCTACAATGAGCAGTTCTTC
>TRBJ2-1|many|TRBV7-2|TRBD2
CASTMAGGDEQFF
TGTGCCAGCACGATGGCGGGGGGAGACGAGCAGTTCTTC
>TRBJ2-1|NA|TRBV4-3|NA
CASSQWRVSYNEQFF
TGCGCCAGCAGCCAATGGCGGGTTTCCTACAATGAGCAGTTCTTC
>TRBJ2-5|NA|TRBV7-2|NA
CASSPGWRGQETQYF
TGTGCCAGCAGCCCCGGGTGGCGGGGCCAAGAGACCCAGTACTTC
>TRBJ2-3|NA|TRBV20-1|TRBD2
CSARTSGSGDTQYF
TGCAGTGCTAGGACAAGCGGGAGTGGAGATACGCAGTATTTT
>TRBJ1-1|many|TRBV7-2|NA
CASTLGGLNTEAFF
TGTGCCAGCACCCTCGGGGGGCTGAACACTGAAGCTTTCTTT
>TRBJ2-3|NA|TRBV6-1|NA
CASSEVTGWSDTQYF
TGTGCCAGCAGTGAAGTGACAGGCTGGTCAGATACGCAGTATTTT
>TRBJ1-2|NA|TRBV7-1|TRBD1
CASLGQGAGYTF
TGTGCCAGCCTCGGACAGGGGGCAGGCTACACCTTC
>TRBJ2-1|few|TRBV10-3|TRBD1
CAISESTGGPHGQFF
TGTGCCATCAGTGAGTCTACAGGGGGCCCCCATGGGCAGTTCTTC
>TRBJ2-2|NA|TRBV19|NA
CASLGTTTGELFF
TGTGCCAGTCTTGGGACAACGACCGGGGAGCTGTTTTTT
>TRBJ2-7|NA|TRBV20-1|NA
CSAEDRPSSYEQYF
TGCAGTGCTGAGGATCGTCCGTCTTCCTACGAGCAGTACTTC
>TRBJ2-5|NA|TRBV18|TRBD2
CASSLSGPSAGQETQYF
TGTGCCAGCTCACTCTCAGGGCCTTCAGCGGGGCAAGAGACCCAGTACTTC